The following is a T cell receptor beta chain sequence with its context. The read ends 3 residues early relative to the CDR3; the germline J gene fills the gap. This entry belongs to a study of T cell clonality in common variable immunodeficiency. Each donor provided about 4.5 to 9 ml of heparinized whole blood. Using immunoSEQ multiplex PCR, the repertoire was profiled, and TCRdb retains in-frame clones only, with some absent. Recorded here are around 55,000 clones, none singletons. CDR3 length: 15 amino acids. CDR1 and CDR2 from the germline V gene are LNHDA and SQIVND (reference sequence). Sequenced sample: peripheral blood mononuclear cells. The chain combines TRBV19 with TRBJ1-2; D ambiguous. The source is a person aged 18 to 75 in good health. The CDR3 sequence is CASSIGGLSTDTYTF. The part of the CDR3 DNA that was read is TGTGCCAGTAGTATTGGTGGACTAAGCACAGATACC.